A single sample is the source of the 31 T cell receptor beta chains below, sequenced in a study of cytomegalovirus exposure and HLA in healthy donors (dated by TCRdb to about 2017). The library was made by the immunoSEQ multiplex PCR assay. The multiplex PCR relied on a mix of 60 forward primers for TCR Vbeta segments and 13 reverse primers for TCR Jbeta segments. Not all clones reach the TCRdb copy of this immuneACCESS table, which keeps in-frame sequences only. Checked studies attribute under half of the gap to unresolved V genes and leave the rest unexplained. The sample has tens of thousands of clones on record, around 80% of them singletons. The ten top clones hold approximately 4% of the sample. Sequenced input: PBMCs. These receptors all stem from a male donor in good health and CMV-seropositive.

The genes are TRBV11-2 and TRBJ2-1; D is perhaps TRBD2 (6 bases). The V and J ends lost 0 bases and 9 bases respectively, with 9 bases between them. The CDR3 extends over 13 amino acids. Germline CDR1 is SGHAT and CDR2 is FQNNGV. The CDR3 loop reads CASSLDPGGEQFF. Written as DNA, the CDR3 is TGTGCCAGCAGCTTAGACCCCGGGGGTGAGCAGTTCTTC.

The CDR3 DNA is TGTGCCATCAGTGGCCGCCCTAGCGGGGACAACAATGAGCAGTTCTTC. This codes for CAISGRPSGDNNEQFF. The J gene is TRBJ2-1, the V gene TRBV10-3; 9 nucleotides agree with TRBD2. CDR3 size: 16 residues. CDR1 ENHRY and CDR2 SYGVKD come from the germline V gene. V was clipped by 4 bases and J by 5 bases; unmatched bases: 9.

The rearrangement uses TRBV6-5 and TRBJ2-7; D is unclear. The CDR3 spans 16 residues. Trimming removed 2 bases from V and 0 bases from J, with 14 bases in between. Germline loops: CDR1 MNHEY, CDR2 SVGAGI. The CDR3 sequence: CASSYAPMVSSYEQYF. The DNA for the CDR3 is TGTGCCAGCAGTTACGCACCGATGGTCAGCTCCTACGAGCAGTACTTC.

J is TRBJ2-1 and V is TRBV5-1, with 9 bases matching TRBD1. The CDR3 contains 15 residues. Per germline, CDR1 SGHRS and CDR2 YFSETQ. The ends lost 8 bases at V and 5 bases at J; junction bases unmatched: 11. The CDR3: CASTGGSYRDNEQFF. The CDR3, as DNA: TGCGCCAGTACAGGGGGCTCTTATCGGGACAATGAGCAGTTCTTC.

The rearrangement links TRBV4-1 to TRBJ2-1, with a tentative D call TRBD2 (5 bases). V lost 2 bases, J lost 3 bases, and 11 bases lay in between. CDR3 length: 15 residues. The germline V gene encodes CDR1 MGHRA and CDR2 YSYEKL. As DNA, the CDR3 is TGCGCCAGCAGCCAAAGCCTAGCCCTCTACAATGAGCAGTTCTTC. This translates into CASSQSLALYNEQFF.

V usage is TRBV4-1 and J usage is TRBJ2-7; 8 bases align to TRBD1. This CDR3 has 16 amino acids. Trimming took 0 bases from V and 10 from J; bases not matched to a gene: 14. Germline V gene lookup returns CDR1 MGHRA and CDR2 YSYEKL. The CDR3 DNA is TGCGCCAGCAGCCAAGATAAGAGAGACAGGGGCCGAATTCAGTACTTC. The encoded protein is CASSQDKRDRGRIQYF.

This chain uses TRBV6-1 with TRBJ2-7; D is uncertain. Germline loops: CDR1 MNHNS, CDR2 SASEGT. Deletions cut 4 bases from V and 8 bases from J, with 12 bases between. The CDR3 is 12 amino acids. In DNA form, the CDR3 reads TGTGCCAGCAGTGCGGTGGGCGCCAAGCAGTACTTC. It codes for CASSAVGAKQYF.

The V gene is TRBV29-1, the J gene TRBJ2-2, with D possibly TRBD2 on 6 matching bases. From germline, CDR1 is SQVTM and CDR2 ANQGSEA. CDR3 length equals 15 residues. V was shortened by 7 bases and J by 3 bases, with 18 bases between the two germline ends. For the CDR3, the DNA is TGCAGCGCGGGCGGGGACCCCCCAGACACCGGGGAGCTGTTTTTT. Translation: CSAGGDPPDTGELFF.

Concerning this clone: An end of the junction does not agree with germline; a read error may underlie this. V usage is TRBV10-3 and J usage is TRBJ1-2; the D gene is possibly TRBD1 (6 bases). CDR1 and CDR2 from the germline V gene are ENHRY and SYGVKD. CDR3 size: 13 residues. The CDR3 sequence: CAISEGTQPSLSF. The CDR3 DNA is TGTGCCATCAGTGAGGGGACACAACCTTCCCTCTCCTTC.

The chain carries TRBV6-5 and TRBJ1-2, with 7 bases lining up with TRBD1. CDR1 is MNHEY, CDR2 SVGAGI, per germline. This CDR3 comprises 15 residues. Trimming at V came to 6 bases and at J to 8 bases, leaving 15 bases not matched to a gene. The CDR3 sequence: CASRTSRGASRGYTF. The CDR3 nucleotides read TGTGCCAGCAGAACTTCCAGGGGGGCCTCAAGAGGCTACACCTTC.

The rearrangement joins TRBV28 to TRBJ2-5, with D maybe TRBD1 (6 bases). The J call is doubtful: the DNA matches TRBJ2-7 better. The CDR3 totals 17 residues. CDR1 and CDR2 (germline): MDHEN, SYDVKM. The CDR3 coding sequence is TGTGCCAGCAGTCCCCCCGACTCAGGGGTTGTCTCCTACGAGCAGTACTTC. Translating it yields CASSPPDSGVVSYEQYF.

This rearrangement joins TRBV5-1 to TRBJ2-7, with D maybe TRBD1 (6 bases). Germline V gives CDR1 SGHRS, CDR2 YFSETQ. The CDR3 runs 15 residues. Trimming took 1 base from V and 2 from J, leaving 13 bases between them. The CDR3 DNA is TGCGCCAGCAGCTTGATCGGGACATTCCCCTACGAGCAGTACTTC. It specifies CASSLIGTFPYEQYF.

This clone was counted only a few times. The CDR3, as DNA: TGTGCCAGTAGTATATCGGGTTTCGGCTACACCTTC. As protein: CASSISGFGYTF. The rearrangement links TRBV19 to TRBJ1-2; D ambiguous. This CDR3 is 12 amino acids long. Germline lookup yields CDR1 LNHDA and CDR2 SQIVND (reference sequence). V was cut by 2 bases and J by 8 bases, with 9 bases left in between. The entire variable domain, with the rest obtained from reference TRBV19 and TRBJ1-2, is as follows: DGGITQSPKYLFRKEGQNVTLSCEQNLNHDAMYWYRQDPGQGLRLIYYSQIVNDFQKGDIAEGYSVSREKKESFPLTVTSAQKNPTAFYLCASSISGFGYTFGSGTRLTVV.

The genes are TRBV30 and TRBJ2-1, with 10 bases matching TRBD2. The CDR3 length is 15 residues. The V segment lost 3 bases and the J segment 8 bases; nucleotides outside the gene matches: 10. Germline lookup yields CDR1 GTSNPN and CDR2 SVGIG (reference sequence). CDR3 DNA sequence: TGTGCCTGGAGCAAACTAGCGGGGAGGTTCGATGAGCAGTTCTTC. This codes for CAWSKLAGRFDEQFF.

The chain couples TRBV6-6 to TRBJ1-4; 7 nucleotides align to TRBD1. CDR3 length equals 15 residues. V trimming: 8 bases; J trimming: 8 bases; junction bases outside the gene matches: 14. Germline values: CDR1 MNHNY, CDR2 SVGAGI (reference sequence). CDR3: CASVLSAGTEEKLFF. The CDR3, as DNA: TGTGCCAGCGTCCTCTCAGCAGGGACAGAAGAAAAACTGTTTTTT.

The chain employs TRBV5-1 and TRBJ2-1; 12 bases map to TRBD2. The ends lost 4 bases at V and 7 bases at J; junction bases unmatched: 3. Germline V gene lookup returns CDR1 SGHRS and CDR2 YFSETQ. The CDR3 contains 14 residues. In DNA, the CDR3 is TGCGCCAGCAGCCGGACTAGCGGGGTAAATGAGCAGTTCTTC. It translates to CASSRTSGVNEQFF.

This clone was seen more than once but under ten times. In DNA form, the CDR3 reads TGTGCCAGCAGTTTGGCTCCCGGGACTAGCGGTGCCTACGAGCAGTACTTC. As protein: CASSLAPGTSGAYEQYF. The rearrangement uses TRBV28 and TRBJ2-7, with TRBD2 identical over 11 bases. The CDR3 is 17 residues long. V was pared by 3 bases and J by 2 bases, with 9 bases of the junction left unmatched. Germline V gives CDR1 MDHEN, CDR2 SYDVKM. The variable domain in full, with the rest retrieved from reference TRBV28 and TRBJ2-7, is DVKVTQSSRYLVKRTGEKVFLECVQDMDHENMFWYRQDPGLGLRLIYFSYDVKMKEKGDIPEGYSVSREKKERFSLILESASTNQTSMYLCASSLAPGTSGAYEQYFGPGTRLTVT.

The rearrangement joins TRBV18 to TRBJ2-1, with D maybe TRBD2 (5 bases). Germline CDR1 is KGHSH and CDR2 is LQKENI. The CDR3 covers 15 residues. The V and J ends lost 3 bases and 8 bases respectively, with 17 bases between them. CDR3: CASSPGERIKDEQFF. The DNA for the CDR3 is TGTGCCAGCTCACCCGGGGAGAGAATTAAAGATGAGCAGTTCTTC.

V usage is TRBV7-9 and J usage is TRBJ2-3; 7 bases agree with TRBD2. Germline V gene data show CDR1 as SEHNR and CDR2 as FQNEAQ (reference sequence). With 1 base clipped from V and 6 bases from J, the junction kept 1 base outside the gene matches. The CDR3 loop spans 13 amino acids. CDR3 sequence: CASSLDGRDTQYF. The CDR3 DNA sequence: TGTGCCAGCAGCTTAGACGGGAGGGATACGCAGTATTTT. The full variable domain, with the rest looked up from reference TRBV7-9 and TRBJ2-3, is DTGVSQNPRHKITKRGQNVTFRCDPISEHNRLYWYRQTLGQGPEFLTYFQNEAQLEKSRLLSDRFSAERPKGSFSTLEIQRTEQGDSAMYLCASSLDGRDTQYFGPGTRLTVL.

The chain couples TRBV29-1 to TRBJ2-2; the match to TRBD1 covers 10 bases. This CDR3 comprises 14 residues. V dropped 7 bases and J dropped 3; count of bases not matched to a gene: 5. Germline V gene data show CDR1 as SQVTM and CDR2 as ANQGSEA. The CDR3 protein is CSATGTGDTGELFF. The CDR3 DNA is TGCAGCGCAACCGGGACAGGGGACACCGGGGAGCTGTTTTTT.

V and J are TRBV6-5 and TRBJ1-6; D is ambiguous. This CDR3 spans 14 amino acids. Deletions cut 6 bases from V and 9 bases from J, with 15 bases between. From germline, CDR1 is MNHEY and CDR2 SVGAGI. CDR3 amino acids: CASSASPGTSPLHF. DNA for the CDR3: TGTGCCAGCAGCGCTTCCCCGGGAACTTCACCCCTCCACTTT.

This chain connects TRBV15 to TRBJ1-6, with 10 bases that match TRBD1. Germline assignment: CDR1 LNHNV and CDR2 YYDKDF (reference sequence). CDR3 length equals 15 residues. Losses at the gene ends were 6 bases for V and 7 bases for J; bases not matched to a gene: 6. The CDR3 sequence: CATRATGGENSPLHF. The CDR3 DNA is TGTGCCACCAGAGCGACAGGGGGCGAAAATTCACCCCTCCACTTT.

This clone was seen a handful of times. The V gene is TRBV5-5, the J gene TRBJ1-4; 8 bases align to TRBD1. The CDR3 runs to 15 residues. V lost 2 bases to trimming and J lost 8 bases; unmatched junction nucleotides: 8. CDR1 and CDR2 from the germline V gene are SGHKS and YYEKEE (reference sequence). The DNA of the CDR3 is TGTGCCAGCAGCTTTTCCCAGGGGGCAGGAGAAAAACTGTTTTTT. Translating it yields CASSFSQGAGEKLFF.

This clone was counted at least ten times. This chain joins TRBV6-1 and TRBJ1-5; maybe TRBD1 (6 bases). V was trimmed by 4 bases and J by 4 bases, leaving 17 bases between them. The germline gives CDR1 MNHNS, CDR2 SASEGT. The CDR3 has 16 amino acids. The CDR3: CASSVPGASGNQPQHF. The CDR3 DNA reads as TGTGCCAGCAGTGTCCCAGGGGCTTCAGGGAATCAGCCCCAGCATTTT.

With respect to this clone: At one of its ends the junction is not consistent with the germline gene, which may arise from a read error. The J gene is TRBJ1-2, the V gene TRBV7-9, with unresolved D. The CDR3 is 12 amino acids. Germline assignment: CDR1 SEHNR and CDR2 FQNEAQ (reference sequence). CDR3 nucleotide sequence: TGTTCCAGCAGCTTAGGTGCAGTCGGCTACACCTTC. The encoded protein is CSSSLGAVGYTF. The full variable domain, completed using reference TRBV7-9 and TRBJ1-2, is DTGVSQNPRHKITKRGQNVTFRCDPISEHNRLYWYRQTLGQGPEFLTYFQNEAQLEKSRLLSDRFSAERPKGSFSTLEIQRTEQGDSAMYLCSSSLGAVGYTFGSGTRLTVV.

J is TRBJ2-3 and V is TRBV27; 7 nucleotides align to TRBD1. This CDR3 has 15 amino acids. CDR1 is MNHEY, CDR2 SMNVEV, per germline (reference sequence). V was clipped by 6 bases and J by 2 bases; unmatched bases: 8. CDR3 protein: CASRLYGTDTDTQYF. Here the CDR3 DNA reads TGTGCCAGCAGACTCTACGGGACAGACACAGATACGCAGTATTTT.

This chain links TRBV20-1 with TRBJ2-7; a possible D gene is TRBD2 (6 bases). CDR1 and CDR2 (germline): DFQATT, SNEGSKA (reference sequence). The V end lost 6 bases, the J end lost 6 bases, and 9 bases lay between the germline ends. The CDR3 is made up of 10 amino acids. The CDR3 reads CSAVGGEQYF. The CDR3 DNA sequence: TGCAGTGCCGTGGGGGGCGAGCAGTACTTC.

V gene TRBV28 combines with J gene TRBJ2-7; TRBD2 is a possible D gene (5 bases). From germline, CDR1 is MDHEN and CDR2 SYDVKM. Trimming left V 5 bases short and J 0 bases short, with 11 bases between. There are 14 residues in the CDR3. The CDR3 nucleotides are TGTGCCAGCAGTGAGCGGAGTGGCTCCTACGAGCAGTACTTC. Residues: CASSERSGSYEQYF.

The CDR3 spells CASSLELGELTQYF. The CDR3 DNA is TGTGCCAGCAGCTTAGAGTTGGGAGAACTGACCCAGTACTTC. The chain links TRBV11-2 to TRBJ2-5; TRBD2 might be the D (5 bases). The V gene's germline CDR1 is SGHAT and CDR2 FQNNGV. The CDR3 totals 14 residues. V was pared by 0 bases and J by 7 bases, with 12 bases between.

V gene TRBV29-1 combines with J gene TRBJ2-5, with D possibly matching TRBD2 (5 bases). CDR3 length equals 13 residues. The germline V gene has CDR1 SQVTM and CDR2 ANQGSEA. The V gene lost 4 bases and the J gene lost 2 bases, with 11 bases spanning the gap. The CDR3 bases are TGCAGCGTTGGACGGGGTAGTCAAGAGACCCAGTACTTC. The encoded protein is CSVGRGSQETQYF.

This clone was seen a single time. This chain uses TRBV9 with TRBJ2-5; 7 bases line up with TRBD2. The CDR3 runs 15 residues. Germline CDR1 reads SGDLS; CDR2 reads YYNGEE. The J segment lost 5 bases and the V segment lost 3 bases, leaving 10 bases of the junction unmatched. CDR3 sequence: CASSGYAGVSETQYF. DNA for the CDR3: TGTGCCAGCAGCGGATATGCGGGAGTTAGTGAGACCCAGTACTTC.